The sequence of this T cell receptor beta chain was determined in a study of identical twins. Study conclusions and caveats: Monozygotic twins shared more out-of-frame TCR alpha than recombination models predicted.

Per germline, CDR1 SGHAT and CDR2 FQNNGV. The V end was cut by 2 bases, the J end by 3 bases, with 14 bases between. This CDR3 is built from 15 residues. Using its own MiXCR run on the 5' RACE reads, TCRdb lists one record per CDR3 protein. The sample has 260,000 or so distinct CDR3 sequences, 6% to 8% seen once; the top ten hold around 5%. Each donor was a healthy Caucasian. As concerns this clonotype: Its antigen remains unknown.

The same sample was also used in a study of yellow fever vaccine responses in identical twins.

The sequencing input was CD8+ T cells sorted from blood. The clonotype was recovered from a woman between 18 and 29 years old in good health. J is TRBJ2-7 and V is TRBV11-2; a weak D match, TRBD1 (7 bases). The CDR3 loop is CASSLWAGTDYEQYF. CDR3 sequence (DNA): TGTGCCAGCAGCTTATGGGCGGGGACAGACTACGAGCAGTACTTC.